The 28 T cell receptor beta chains presented below share a single source sample, sequenced in a study of T cell responses to AZD1222 COVID-19 vaccine. Sequenced by immunoSEQ multiplex PCR; TCRdb stores in-frame clones only, minus some. Of approximately 100,000 clones in the sample, 70% to 90% were seen once. Sequencing was performed on peripheral blood, taken on day 0 of MenACWY control vaccination. These receptor sequences come from an adult in good health.

This clone has just one count. The chain joins TRBV5-1 to TRBJ1-5, with D unclear. Trimming left V 3 bases short and J 7 bases short, with 14 bases between. CDR3 length: 14 amino acids. Germline V gene sequence: CDR1 SGHRS, CDR2 YFSETQ. DNA for the CDR3: TGCGCCAGCAGCTCGGATGGGGTCGAACAGCCCCAGCATTTT. This codes for CASSSDGVEQPQHF.

This clone has only one observation. V usage is TRBV5-4 and J usage is TRBJ2-7; maybe TRBD1 (5 bases). Germline CDR1 and CDR2: SGHNT and YYREEE (reference sequence). V lost 3 bases and J 2 bases, leaving 9 bases between the germline ends. CDR3 length: 13 residues. In DNA, the CDR3 is TGTGCCAGCAGCTGGGGCGGCACCTACGAGCAGTACTTC. The encoded protein is CASSWGGTYEQYF.

This chain connects TRBV27 to TRBJ1-6, with 10 bases identical to TRBD1. CDR1 and CDR2 (germline): MNHEY, SMNVEV (reference sequence). The ends lost 3 bases at V and 9 bases at J; junction bases unmatched: 8. This CDR3 is built from 16 residues. The CDR3 DNA reads as TGTGCCAGCAGTTTGCCCGGGACAGGGGTTACTTCACCCCTCCACTTT. Protein product: CASSLPGTGVTSPLHF.

This clone has a single count. In DNA, the CDR3 is TGTGCCAGCAGCCACCGGGACAGGGGAAACTTGAACACTGAAGCTTTCTTT. Encoded protein: CASSHRDRGNLNTEAFF. This chain connects TRBV3-1 (or the pseudogene TRBV3-2) to TRBJ1-1; 10 bases are a match to TRBD1. Trimming removed 3 bases from V and 0 bases from J; junction bases left unmatched: 7. Per germline, CDR1 LGHDT and CDR2 YNNKEL (reference sequence). CDR3 size: 17 residues.

The chain combines TRBV24-1 with TRBJ1-1; possible D gene TRBD1, 6 bases. Trimming took 9 bases from V and 1 from J, leaving 14 bases between them. Per germline, CDR1 KGHDR and CDR2 SFDVKD. The CDR3 has 14 residues. CDR3 sequence: CATRGWGQNTEAFF. The CDR3 coding sequence is TGTGCCACCCGAGGGTGGGGGCAGAACACTGAAGCTTTCTTT.

The chain is built from TRBV4-1 and TRBJ1-1; D may be TRBD1 (6 bases). The CDR3 contains 16 residues. CDR1 is MGHRA and CDR2 is YSYEKL in the germline V gene. With 1 base removed from V and 0 bases from J, the gap between germline ends came to 12 bases. The CDR3 reads CASSQVRSGVNTEAFF. Written as DNA, the CDR3 is TGCGCCAGCAGCCAAGTCCGTTCAGGGGTGAACACTGAAGCTTTCTTT.

The genes are TRBV6-6 and TRBJ2-1; D may correspond to TRBD1 or TRBD2 (5 bases each). Germline loops: CDR1 MNHNY, CDR2 SVGAGI (reference sequence). V gave up 6 bases and J gave up 4 bases, with 16 bases separating them. CDR3 length: 15 amino acids. CDR3 sequence: CASSPLGAKYNEQFF. CDR3 bases: TGTGCCAGCAGCCCACTCGGGGCGAAGTACAATGAGCAGTTCTTC.

The rearrangement joins TRBV2 to TRBJ1-2, with 9 bases fitting TRBD1. V shed 4 bases, J shed 4 bases, and the junction held 10 bases outside the gene matches. Germline CDR1 reads SNHLY; CDR2 reads FYNNEI. CDR3 length: 16 residues. The DNA for the CDR3 is TGTGCCAGCAGTGGGGAAGGGGACAGGGAGTTCTATGGCTACACCTTC. It is translated as CASSGEGDREFYGYTF.

This sequence joins TRBV27 and TRBJ2-1; D could derive from TRBD1 or TRBD2 (5 bases each). CDR1 and CDR2 (germline): MNHEY, SMNVEV (reference sequence). This CDR3 comprises 15 residues. V was cut by 5 bases and J by 4 bases, with 15 bases left in between. CDR3 region: CASSPEGLRYNEQFF. For the CDR3, the DNA is TGTGCCAGCAGTCCCGAGGGGTTACGGTACAATGAGCAGTTCTTC.

The chain links TRBV6-5 to TRBJ1-1; 8 bases match TRBD1. This CDR3 contains 11 residues. V lost 8 bases, J lost 6 bases, and 2 bases stayed unmatched. In germline, CDR1 is MNHEY, CDR2 SVGAGI. In nucleotides, the CDR3 is TGTGCCAGCCAACAGGGGGCTGAAGCTTTCTTT. Its translation is CASQQGAEAFF.

The V and J genes are TRBV30 and TRBJ1-2, with D hard to call. This CDR3 has 13 amino acids. V lost 0 bases, J lost 8 bases, and 13 bases lay in between. The germline CDR1 and CDR2 sequences are GTSNPN and SVGIG (reference sequence). CDR3 coding DNA: TGTGCCTGGAGTGTACAGCCTAAGGCGGGCTACACCTTC. Translating gives CAWSVQPKAGYTF.

This sequence joins TRBV5-5 and TRBJ1-2; D ambiguous. Germline CDR1 and CDR2: SGHKS and YYEKEE (reference sequence). The CDR3 runs 14 residues. V lost 0 bases and J 2 bases, leaving 8 bases between the germline ends. Written as DNA, the CDR3 is TGTGCCAGCAGCTTGGATGGGTGGAACTATGGCTACACCTTC. It is translated as CASSLDGWNYGYTF.

The chain uses TRBV6-5 and TRBJ1-6, with D possibly TRBD1 on 6 matching bases. Germline V gene data show CDR1 as MNHEY and CDR2 as SVGAGI. The CDR3 extends over 15 amino acids. The V gene lost 7 bases and the J gene lost 5 bases, with 15 bases spanning the gap. The CDR3 nucleotides read TGTGCCAGCAACCCCTCCAGGGGCCATAATTCACCCCTCCACTTT. As protein: CASNPSRGHNSPLHF.

The rearrangement uses TRBV6-2 or TRBV6-3 and TRBJ1-5; D not resolved. Trimming pared 5 bases from V and 4 bases from J, leaving 9 bases between. Per the germline V gene, CDR1 is MNHEY and CDR2 is SVGEGT. The CDR3 extends over 13 amino acids. The CDR3 DNA reads TGTGCCAGCAGTCGGACCGGGAATCAGCCCCAGCATTTT. This translates into CASSRTGNQPQHF.

The chain couples TRBV24-1 to TRBJ2-3, with 7 bases lining up with TRBD2. From germline, CDR1 is KGHDR and CDR2 SFDVKD. The CDR3 runs to 15 residues. The ends lost 1 base at V and 6 bases at J; junction bases unmatched: 6. The CDR3, as DNA: TGTGCCACCAGTGATTTACGGGGGGATACTGATACGCAGTATTTT. This encodes CATSDLRGDTDTQYF.

The gene calls are TRBV28 and TRBJ2-1; 9 nucleotides align to TRBD2. CDR1 and CDR2 from the germline V gene are MDHEN and SYDVKM. V shed 10 bases, J shed 8 bases, and the junction held 18 bases outside the gene matches. The CDR3 spans 16 residues. CDR3 protein: CATQFGGSGGYYEQFF. The CDR3 region has the DNA TGTGCCACCCAGTTTGGGGGAAGCGGGGGGTACTATGAGCAGTTCTTC.

This sequence joins TRBV6-5 and TRBJ2-6; D gene uncertain. This CDR3 contains 15 residues. Germline CDR1 is MNHEY and CDR2 is SVGAGI. V gave up 6 bases and J gave up 1 base, with 10 bases separating them. CDR3 coding DNA: TGTGCCAGCAGGGTAGGGTTTTCTGGGGCCAACGTCCTGACTTTC. Its protein product is CASRVGFSGANVLTF.

The chain links TRBV19 to TRBJ1-2; 8 bases agree with TRBD1. Germline values: CDR1 LNHDA, CDR2 SQIVND (reference sequence). With 4 bases clipped from V and 2 bases from J, the junction kept 6 bases outside the gene matches. This CDR3 has 15 residues. CDR3 sequence (DNA): TGTGCCAGTAGTACACGACAGGGGAACAACTATGGCTACACCTTC. Protein product: CASSTRQGNNYGYTF.

This chain connects TRBV28 to TRBJ2-2; the D call may be TRBD1 or TRBD2 (5 bases each). The ends were cut back, 2 bases at V and 4 bases at J, with 11 bases in the middle. The CDR3 totals 15 residues. In germline, CDR1 is MDHEN, CDR2 SYDVKM. CDR3 residues: CASSLGGEGTGELFF. The CDR3 region has the DNA TGTGCCAGCAGTTTAGGGGGAGAGGGCACCGGGGAGCTGTTTTTT.

The chain links TRBV12-5 to TRBJ2-1; D is perhaps TRBD2 (6 bases). The V gene lost 0 bases and the J gene lost 7 bases, with 19 bases spanning the gap. CDR3 size: 17 residues. Germline lookup yields CDR1 LGHNT and CDR2 FRNRAP. This CDR3 reads CASGLVLTREARNEQFF. DNA for the CDR3: TGTGCTAGTGGTTTGGTGTTGACTAGGGAGGCTAGAAATGAGCAGTTCTTC.

The chain joins TRBV30 to TRBJ1-3, with D unclear. The CDR3 is made up of 14 amino acids. The V and J ends lost 1 base and 0 bases respectively, with 7 bases between them. CDR1 and CDR2 from the germline V gene are GTSNPN and SVGIG (reference sequence). The CDR3 reads CAWSGMISGNTIYF. The CDR3 coding sequence is TGTGCCTGGAGTGGAATGATCTCTGGAAACACCATATATTTT.

This chain joins TRBV9 and TRBJ2-1; D is perhaps TRBD2 (6 bases). Germline V gives CDR1 SGDLS, CDR2 YYNGEE. The CDR3 runs 17 residues. V lost 3 bases, J lost 5 bases, and 21 bases lay in between. CDR3 protein: CASSAYYTRLVDNEQFF. CDR3 nucleotide sequence: TGTGCCAGCAGCGCATATTATACGCGACTAGTAGACAATGAGCAGTTCTTC.

This clone is a singleton in its sample. The gene calls are TRBV7-2 and TRBJ1-3; possibly TRBD1 for D (6 bases). Trimming shortened V by 4 bases and J by 3 bases, and 13 bases separated the two germline ends. CDR3 length: 15 residues. Looked up from germline, CDR1 is SGHTA and CDR2 is FQGNSA. Here the CDR3 reads CASSSPRTVGNTIYF. Written as DNA, the CDR3 is TGTGCCAGCAGCTCACCCCGGACAGTTGGAAACACCATATATTTT.

The V call is TRBV28, the J call TRBJ1-2; D is possibly TRBD1 (5 bases). V was trimmed by 8 bases and J by 7 bases, leaving 14 bases between them. Germline V gene lookup returns CDR1 MDHEN and CDR2 SYDVKM. The CDR3 covers 12 residues. CDR3 in DNA: TGTGCCAGCCTTCGAGGGGTTTCTGGCTACACCTTC. Protein sequence: CASLRGVSGYTF.

Ten or more counts support this clone. The chain combines TRBV9 with TRBJ1-1; D is unresolved. The CDR3 loop spans 13 amino acids. The V and J ends lost 3 bases and 4 bases respectively, with 10 bases between them. Germline CDR1 is SGDLS and CDR2 is YYNGEE. The CDR3 DNA reads TGTGCCAGCAGCGGATTAGGGAGCACTGAAGCTTTCTTT. It translates to CASSGLGSTEAFF.

The chain joins TRBV6-2 or TRBV6-3 to TRBJ2-1; TRBD2 matches 10 bases. CDR1 is MNHEY, CDR2 SVGEGT, per germline. This CDR3 is built from 13 residues. With V trimmed by 5 bases and J by 14 bases, 9 bases remained unmatched. CDR3 in amino acids: CASSAKLAGDKFF. The CDR3 region has the DNA TGTGCCAGCAGTGCCAAGCTAGCGGGAGATAAGTTCTTC.

This clone appeared once. This rearrangement joins TRBV4-3 to TRBJ2-1, with 16 bases fitting TRBD2. From germline, CDR1 is LGHNA and CDR2 YSLEER. The CDR3 sequence is 21 residues long. Trimming removed 3 bases from V and 0 bases from J; junction bases left unmatched: 11. The CDR3 protein is CASSQSLPGTSGGASYNEQFF. CDR3 DNA sequence: TGCGCCAGCAGCCAGAGCCTCCCCGGGACTAGCGGGGGGGCCTCCTACAATGAGCAGTTCTTC.

The gene calls are TRBV9 and TRBJ1-2, with a weak D call TRBD1 (5 bases). CDR1 is SGDLS and CDR2 is YYNGEE in the germline V gene. The V and J ends lost 0 bases and 0 bases respectively, with 9 bases between them. The CDR3 sequence is 15 residues long. As DNA, the CDR3 is TGTGCCAGCAGCGTAGAGCAGACAGCTAACTATGGCTACACCTTC. It translates to CASSVEQTANYGYTF.